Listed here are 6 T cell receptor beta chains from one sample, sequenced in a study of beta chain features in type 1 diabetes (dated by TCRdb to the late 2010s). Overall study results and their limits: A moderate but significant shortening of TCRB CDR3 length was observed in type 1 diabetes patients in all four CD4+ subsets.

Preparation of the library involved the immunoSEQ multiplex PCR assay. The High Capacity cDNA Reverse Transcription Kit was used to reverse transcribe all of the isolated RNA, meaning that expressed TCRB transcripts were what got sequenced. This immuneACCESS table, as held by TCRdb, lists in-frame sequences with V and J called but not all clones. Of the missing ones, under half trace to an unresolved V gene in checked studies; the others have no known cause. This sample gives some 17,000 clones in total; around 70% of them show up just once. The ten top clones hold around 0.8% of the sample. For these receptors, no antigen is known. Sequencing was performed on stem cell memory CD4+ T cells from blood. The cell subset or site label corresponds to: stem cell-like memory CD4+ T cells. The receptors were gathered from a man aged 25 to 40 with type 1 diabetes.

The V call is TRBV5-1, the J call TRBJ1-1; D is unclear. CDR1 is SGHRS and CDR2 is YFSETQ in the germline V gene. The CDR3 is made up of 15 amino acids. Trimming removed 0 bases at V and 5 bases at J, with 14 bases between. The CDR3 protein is CASSLGSHPGTEAFF. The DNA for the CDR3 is TGCGCCAGCAGCTTGGGGTCGCACCCGGGGACTGAAGCTTTCTTT.

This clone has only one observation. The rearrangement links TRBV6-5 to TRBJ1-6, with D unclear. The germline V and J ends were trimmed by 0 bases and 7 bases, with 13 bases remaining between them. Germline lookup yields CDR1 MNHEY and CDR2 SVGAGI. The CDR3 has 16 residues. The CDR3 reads CASSYSPAPGNSPLHF. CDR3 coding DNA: TGTGCCAGCAGTTACTCCCCTGCCCCCGGGAATTCACCCCTCCACTTT.

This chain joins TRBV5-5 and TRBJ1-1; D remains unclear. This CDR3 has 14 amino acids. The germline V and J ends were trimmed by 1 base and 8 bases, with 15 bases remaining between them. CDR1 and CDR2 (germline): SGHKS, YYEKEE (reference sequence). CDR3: CASSLNWANEEAFF. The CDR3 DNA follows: TGTGCCAGCAGCTTGAATTGGGCAAACGAAGAAGCTTTCTTT.

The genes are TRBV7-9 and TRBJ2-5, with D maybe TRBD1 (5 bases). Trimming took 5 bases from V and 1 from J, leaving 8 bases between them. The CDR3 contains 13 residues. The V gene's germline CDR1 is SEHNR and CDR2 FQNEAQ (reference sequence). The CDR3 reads CASSRQPQETQYF. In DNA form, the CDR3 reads TGTGCCAGCAGCCGACAGCCCCAAGAGACCCAGTACTTC.

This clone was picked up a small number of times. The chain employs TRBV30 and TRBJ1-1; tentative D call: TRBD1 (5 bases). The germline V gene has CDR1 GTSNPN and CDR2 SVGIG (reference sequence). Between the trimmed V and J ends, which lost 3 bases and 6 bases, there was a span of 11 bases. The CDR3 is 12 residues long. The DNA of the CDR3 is TGTGCCTGGAGCCAGGGCATCGCTGAAGCTTTCTTT. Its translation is CAWSQGIAEAFF.

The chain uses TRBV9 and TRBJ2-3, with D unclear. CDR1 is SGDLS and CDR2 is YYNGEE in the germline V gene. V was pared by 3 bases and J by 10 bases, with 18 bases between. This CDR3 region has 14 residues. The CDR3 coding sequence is TGTGCCAGCAGCGCCCAGCAGACCGAGACTCCGCAGTATTTT. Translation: CASSAQQTETPQYF.